This T cell receptor beta chain is from a study of persistence of HIV-infected CD4 T cells. Study-wide results and caveats: TCRbeta richness was lower in CMV- and Gag-responding cells than in anti-CD3/anti-CD28-responding cells.

Lysates of CMV-infected fibroblasts at 9 to 10 ug/mL stimulated these cells. Sorted nonresponding memory CD4+ T cells were CD40L-negative, CD69-negative, CD45RO-high. The immunoSEQ assay was version 4, run in survey mode. Genomic DNA was diluted to 10 ng/uL, up to roughly 1 ug per sample. Repertoires were generated with immunoSEQ multiplex PCR, while TCRdb's copy carries only in-frame clones and drops some. The sample lists tens of thousands of clones, 75% to 85% occurring once. Concerning this clone itself: Its antigen is as yet unknown.

The sample here was CD4+ T cells sorted from PBMCs after roughly 19-hour stimulation, taken from a patient who received antiretroviral therapy. This sequence originates from an adult man with HIV who was CMV-seropositive.

The DNA for the CDR3 is TGTGCCAGTAGTATCTTCCCCTATGGCTACACCTTC. Translating gives CASSIFPYGYTF. V is TRBV19 and J is TRBJ1-2; D unresolved. V lost 3 bases, J lost 4 bases, and 6 bases lay in between. The V gene's germline CDR1 is LNHDA and CDR2 SQIVND (reference sequence). This CDR3 contains 12 residues.